Listed below are T cell receptor beta chains from one sample, sequenced in a study of T cells after yellow fever vaccination. TCRdb reanalysed the 5' RACE reads using MiXCR and keeps one entry per CDR3 protein. This repertoire shows just under 600,000 distinct CDR3 sequences, approximately 13% found once; its top ten account for roughly an eighth. Sequencing used PBMCs, obtained on the day of the yellow fever booster vaccination. The receptors stem from a man younger than 45 who received the YFV17D yellow fever vaccine. Each CDR3 is given with its conserved first and last residue. The D gene is left open where the match is weak. Only some rows state a clone size, as once, few, many or a class for expanded clones.

NA	TRBV7-2	few	TRBJ2-7	CASSFIYYEQYF	TGTGCCAGCAGCTTCATTTACTACGAGCAGTACTTC
NA	TRBV7-3	NA	TRBJ2-7	CASSFLYGYEQYF	TGTGCCAGCAGCTTCCTTTACGGCTACGAGCAGTACTTC
TRBD2	TRBV12-3/TRBV12-4	NA	TRBJ2-1	CASSFNSGSGEQFF	TGTGCCAGCAGTTTCAATAGCGGGAGTGGGGAGCAGTTCTTC
NA	TRBV5-1	NA	TRBJ2-7	CASSIGPSSYEQYF	TGCGCCAGCAGCATAGGACCCAGCTCCTACGAGCAGTACTTC
NA	TRBV20-1	NA	TRBJ1-1	CSASSGVIRTAEAFF	TGCAGTGCTAGTTCAGGGGTTATCCGAACTGCTGAAGCTTTCTTT
NA	TRBV4-3	few	TRBJ1-6	CASSPHGSRGANSPLHF	TGCGCCAGCAGCCCCCACGGGTCTCGGGGCGCGAATTCACCCCTCCACTTT
NA	TRBV14	few	TRBJ2-1	CASSQDLGSSYNEQFF	TGTGCCAGCAGCCAAGACTTGGGTAGCTCCTACAATGAGCAGTTCTTC
TRBD1	TRBV6-1	few	TRBJ2-2	CASRRQGLNTGELFF	TGTGCCAGCAGAAGACAGGGGTTAAACACCGGGGAGCTGTTTTTT
NA	TRBV7-9	few	TRBJ2-3	CASSLDRRSYAGSQYF	TGTGCCAGCAGCTTAGATAGGAGATCGTACGCCGGGTCGCAGTATTTT
TRBD2	TRBV5-1	NA	TRBJ2-1	CASSFRAGAGEFF	TGCGCCAGCAGCTTCAGAGCGGGAGCGGGGGAGTTCTTC
TRBD1	TRBV18	NA	TRBJ2-1	CASSPGQVGYEQFF	TGTGCCAGCTCACCGGGACAGGTGGGGTATGAGCAGTTCTTC
NA	TRBV19	few	TRBJ1-2	CASTRPPGIGYTF	TGTGCCAGTACCCGCCCGCCGGGTATCGGGTACACCTTC
TRBD1	TRBV3-1	NA	TRBJ2-7	CASLVGQGKIYEQYF	TGTGCCAGCTTAGTTGGACAGGGGAAGATCTACGAGCAGTACTTC
TRBD2	TRBV28	NA	TRBJ2-4	CASSTLAVLAKNIQYF	TGTGCCAGCAGTACACTAGCGGTATTAGCCAAAAACATTCAGTACTTC
NA	TRBV7-7	NA	TRBJ2-3	CASSKGDTQYF	TGTGCCAGCAGCAAGGGAGATACGCAGTATTTT
TRBD2	TRBV20-1	NA	TRBJ2-1	CSASNGHASGWNEQFF	TGCAGTGCCAGCAATGGCCACGCTAGCGGGTGGAATGAGCAGTTCTTC
NA	TRBV6-1	few	TRBJ1-2	CASSGVWTRGYTF	TGTGCCAGCAGTGGGGTTTGGACGCGTGGCTACACCTTC
TRBD1	TRBV28	few	TRBJ1-2	CASSFGQGTYGYTF	TGTGCCAGCAGTTTCGGACAGGGGACTTATGGCTACACCTTC
NA	TRBV20-1	NA	TRBJ2-2	CSASIPNTGELFF	TGCAGTGCGAGTATACCGAACACCGGGGAGCTGTTTTTT
NA	TRBV24-1	NA	TRBJ2-3	CATSAGSMADTQYF	TGTGCCACCAGTGCGGGCAGTATGGCAGATACGCAGTATTTT
NA	TRBV6-4	few	TRBJ2-3	CASSEGSGTDTQYF	TGTGCCAGCAGTGAAGGTAGCGGCACAGATACGCAGTATTTT
NA	TRBV12-3/TRBV12-4	NA	TRBJ1-5	CASSFAVGGDQPQHF	TGTGCCAGCAGTTTTGCGGTTGGGGGAGATCAGCCCCAGCATTTT
TRBD2	TRBV5-1	many	TRBJ2-1	CASSLTSGSSYNEQFF	TGCGCCAGCAGCTTGACTAGCGGGAGTTCCTACAATGAGCAGTTCTTC
TRBD2	TRBV15	NA	TRBJ2-3	CATSRGMAGGTDTQYF	TGTGCCACCAGCAGAGGAATGGCGGGGGGCACAGATACGCAGTATTTT
TRBD2	TRBV29-1	few	TRBJ2-1	CSVERAGDYNEQFF	TGCAGCGTTGAAAGAGCGGGAGATTACAATGAGCAGTTCTTC
NA	TRBV6-2/TRBV6-3	NA	TRBJ2-7	CASSYPGEEQYF	TGTGCCAGCAGTTACCCCGGGGAGGAGCAGTACTTC
NA	TRBV5-1	few	TRBJ2-7	CASSQEGASYEQYF	TGCGCCAGCAGTCAGGAGGGGGCCTCCTACGAGCAGTACTTC
NA	TRBV12-3/TRBV12-4	few	TRBJ1-3	CASVGSGNTIYF	TGTGCCAGCGTCGGCTCTGGAAACACCATATATTTT
NA	TRBV7-3	few	TRBJ1-1	CASSEGRYTEAFF	TGTGCCAGCAGCGAGGGGCGTTACACTGAAGCTTTCTTT
TRBD2	TRBV7-2	NA	TRBJ2-2	CASSHLAGGPFTGELFF	TGTGCCAGCAGCCATCTAGCGGGAGGGCCTTTCACCGGGGAGCTGTTTTTT
NA	TRBV18	few	TRBJ2-3	CASSPPRSGLTDTQYF	TGTGCCAGCTCACCTCCAAGGTCAGGACTCACAGATACGCAGTATTTT
NA	TRBV19	few	TRBJ2-3	CASSIFSGDTQYF	TGTGCCAGTAGTATATTCTCGGGGGATACGCAGTATTTT
NA	TRBV7-2	few	TRBJ2-3	CASSLGRAGDTQYF	TGTGCCAGCAGCTTAGGTCGCGCGGGAGATACGCAGTATTTT
NA	TRBV20-1	few	TRBJ1-5	CSASARGQPQHF	TGCAGTGCTAGTGCTCGGGGCCAGCCCCAGCATTTT
TRBD1	TRBV18	few	TRBJ2-2	CASPTSGTGDSGELFF	TGTGCCAGCCCGACGTCCGGGACAGGGGATTCCGGGGAGCTGTTTTTT
TRBD2	TRBV20-1	few	TRBJ2-1	CSASGDSGSPNEQFF	TGCAGTGCTAGCGGAGATAGCGGGAGTCCTAATGAGCAGTTCTTC
NA	TRBV9	few	TRBJ2-5	CASSVGSALWETQYF	TGTGCCAGCAGCGTAGGTTCGGCTTTATGGGAGACCCAGTACTTC
TRBD2	TRBV14	NA	TRBJ2-1	CASSQIRGRTYNEQFF	TGTGCCAGCAGCCAGATTCGCGGGAGGACCTACAATGAGCAGTTCTTC
TRBD1	TRBV6-1	few	TRBJ2-7	CASRTGGRDEQYF	TGTGCCAGCAGGACAGGGGGAAGGGACGAGCAGTACTTC
NA	TRBV24-1	NA	TRBJ2-1	CATSDSLQRVSSYNEQFF	TGTGCCACCAGTGATTCCCTCCAGCGGGTTAGCTCCTACAATGAGCAGTTCTTC
NA	TRBV7-2	few	TRBJ2-1	CASSLTGGAHNEQFF	TGTGCCAGCAGCTTAACCGGCGGGGCCCACAATGAGCAGTTCTTC
NA	TRBV5-4	NA	TRBJ2-1	CASSLARGLPGPYNEQFF	TGTGCCAGCAGCTTGGCCCGAGGGCTCCCCGGACCCTACAATGAGCAGTTCTTC
NA	TRBV11-2	NA	TRBJ2-1	CASRVSEGGEALFF	TGTGCCAGCAGGGTGTCCGAAGGGGGGGAGGCGCTGTTCTTC
TRBD2	TRBV2	few	TRBJ2-5	CASSGLAETQYF	TGTGCCAGCAGTGGACTAGCAGAGACCCAGTACTTC
NA	TRBV19	NA	TRBJ2-2	CASSWDGGLEGPTGELFF	TGTGCCAGTAGTTGGGACGGGGGGCTAGAGGGACCCACCGGGGAGCTGTTTTTT
TRBD1	TRBV7-9	NA	TRBJ2-1	CASSLYRTGGYNEQFF	TGTGCCAGCAGCTTATACCGGACAGGGGGTTACAATGAGCAGTTCTTC
NA	TRBV5-1	many	TRBJ2-3	CASSLGGSDTQYF	TGCGCCAGCAGCTTGGGAGGCTCAGATACGCAGTATTTT